This is a list of T cell receptor beta chains from one sample in a study of OX40 agonist ivuxolimab in advanced cancers. Clones were sequenced by immunoSEQ multiplex PCR, and TCRdb holds only the in-frame ones, with some missing. The data show 75,000 to 95,000 clones, around 89% seen once. Sequencing used CD4+ or CD8+ T cells sorted from blood, obtained in a trial of the OX40 agonist ivuxolimab. Every receptor here comes from an adult with an advanced solid tumor such as melanoma, head and neck, liver or kidney cancer. The CDR3 runs from the conserved cysteine through the conserved F or W. A D gene is named only where the DNA matches it firmly. Some rows mark clone size as missing; the rest say once, few, many or name a class of expanded clone.

NA NA TRBJ1-1 TRBV27 TGTGCCAGCAACCGGGACCGGAACACTGAAGCTTTCTTT CASNRDRNTEAFF
NA TRBD2 TRBJ2-1 TRBV5-4 TGTGCCAGCAGCTTTTTAGCGGGAGGCGCCTACAATGAGCAGTTCTTC CASSFLAGGAYNEQFF
NA NA TRBJ1-3 TRBV12-5 TGTGCTAGTGGAAGGACACCCGGAAACACCATATATTTT CASGRTPGNTIYF
NA TRBD2 TRBJ2-2 TRBV4-2 TGTGCCAGCAGCCAAGATATAGGACTAGCGACCGGGGAGCTGTTTTTT CASSQDIGLATGELFF
NA TRBD1 TRBJ2-5 TRBV5-1 TGCGCCAGCAGCGTGACAGGGGCGCGGGAAGAGACCCAGTACTTC CASSVTGAREETQYF
NA NA TRBJ2-7 TRBV5-1 TGCGCCAGCAGCCCGACAGGTGCCTACGAGCAGTACTTC CASSPTGAYEQYF
NA NA TRBJ2-3 TRBV11-3 TGTGCCAGCAGCAGCTGGGGTACAGATACGCAGTATTTT CASSSWGTDTQYF
NA NA TRBJ1-5 TRBV27 TGTGCCAGCAGTGGGTCCCTCAATCAGCCCCAGCATTTT CASSGSLNQPQHF
NA TRBD2 TRBJ2-2 TRBV5-1 TGCGCCAGCAGCCTCGGGACTAGCCTCACCGGGGAGCTGTTTTTT CASSLGTSLTGELFF
NA NA TRBJ1-2 TRBV13 TGTGCCAGCAGCTTAAAGGCAGGCGAACATAACTATGGCTACACCTTC CASSLKAGEHNYGYTF
NA TRBD2 TRBJ2-7 TRBV28 TGTGCCAGCCAGCGGGGGGTCTACGAGCAGTACTTC CASQRGVYEQYF
NA TRBD1 TRBJ1-5 TRBV19 TGTGCCAGTAGTATTGAACAGGGGGGGGTGAGCAATCAGCCCCAGCATTTT CASSIEQGGVSNQPQHF
once NA TRBJ2-7 TRBV25-1 TGTGCCAGCAGTTATAACACGATCCTAACCTACGAGCAGTACTTC CASSYNTILTYEQYF
NA NA TRBJ1-2 TRBV5-1 TGCGCCAGCAGCTCAAATCCAGACAGGAACTATGGCTACACCTTC CASSSNPDRNYGYTF
NA NA TRBJ1-4 TRBV7-8 TGTGCCAGCAGCTTAGCGTATAGCTTACTCGGGAAACTGTTTTTT CASSLAYSLLGKLFF
NA NA TRBJ2-5 TRBV7-3 TGTGCCAGCAGCCGTTCAGGAAAAGAGACCCAGTACTTC CASSRSGKETQYF
NA NA TRBJ2-7 TRBV14 TGTGCCAGCAGTCGACAGGTAACCTACGAGCAGTACTTC CASSRQVTYEQYF
few NA TRBJ1-5 TRBV28 TGTGCCAGCAGTCCTTACAGGGAAAATCAGCCCCAGCATTTT CASSPYRENQPQHF
NA NA TRBJ2-5 TRBV7-5 TGTGTCAGAAGCTCCCGCCCGTGGCCGTGGCTCGACCAGACCCAGTACTTC CVRSSRPWPWLDQTQYF
NA NA TRBJ2-2 TRBV7-9 TGTGCCAGCAGCTTAGCGGAGGGACCCGGGGAGCTGTTTTTT CASSLAEGPGELFF
NA NA TRBJ2-3 TRBV2 TGTGCCTGGGGTGACTCGGCAGATACGCAGTATTTT CAWGDSADTQYF
NA NA TRBJ2-5 TRBV11-1 TGTGCCAGCAGCTTAGCCGGCAGGGCGCAAGAGACCCAGTACTTC CASSLAGRAQETQYF
NA NA TRBJ1-3 TRBV18 TGTGCCAGCTCACCAGGGCAGATGACTGGAAACACCATATATTTT CASSPGQMTGNTIYF
NA NA TRBJ2-3 TRBV2 TGTGCCAGCAGTGTCAATCGGCGCGATACGCAGTATTTT CASSVNRRDTQYF
NA NA TRBJ1-5 TRBV7-6 TGTGCCAGAAGGGGGGGTGCCGATCAGCCCCAGCATTTT CARRGGADQPQHF
NA TRBD1 TRBJ2-5 TRBV7-8 TGTGCCAGCAGCCCTCCGGGACAGGGGGCGAAAGAGACCCAGTACTTC CASSPPGQGAKETQYF
NA NA TRBJ1-6 TRBV7-2 TGTGCCAGCAGCCTCCGCGGGTCTCGACTGCACTATAATTCACCCCTCCACTTT CASSLRGSRLHYNSPLHF
NA NA TRBJ2-3 TRBV10-3 TGTGCCATCAACGGCGGCAGCACAGATACGCAGTATTTT CAINGGSTDTQYF
NA TRBD2 TRBJ2-1 TRBV27 TGTGCCAGCAGTCCCAACCCCTACGGGGAGGGGACTCGGTTCTTC CASSPNPYGEGTRFF
NA TRBD1 TRBJ1-1 TRBV5-1 TGCGCCAGCCGGGACAGGTCGAATACTGAAGCTTTCTTT CASRDRSNTEAFF
once NA TRBJ2-5 TRBV2 TGTGCCAGCAGGCCGAGTCGAAAGACCCAGTACTTC CASRPSRKTQYF
NA TRBD1 TRBJ1-4 TRBV28 TGTGCCAGCAGTTCCCACAGGGGGCTGACGACAACTAATGAAAAACTGTTTTTT CASSSHRGLTTTNEKLFF
NA TRBD1 TRBJ2-5 TRBV2 TGTGCCAGCGCGCGGCCGACAGGGGAGGTAGTAGAGACCCAGTACTTC CASARPTGEVVETQYF
NA NA TRBJ1-5 TRBV10-3 TGTGCCATCAGTGGGGGAAATCAGCCCCAGCATTTT CAISGGNQPQHF
once NA TRBJ1-6 TRBV28 TGTGCCGCGAAGGACACCTATAATTCACCCCTCCACTTT CAAKDTYNSPLHF
NA TRBD2 TRBJ2-7 TRBV2 TGTGCCAGCAGTGCCCCTGGGACTAGCGGGGTCTACGAGCAGTACTTC CASSAPGTSGVYEQYF
NA NA TRBJ1-1 TRBV28 TGTGCCAGCAGTTTATGGGGGGGGGCGCACACTGAAGCTTTCTTT CASSLWGGAHTEAFF
NA NA TRBJ1-4 TRBV5-6 TGTGCCAGCAGCTTGATCCAGGGGAATGAAAAACTGTTTTTT CASSLIQGNEKLFF
NA NA TRBJ1-6 TRBV19 TGTGCCAGTAGTAAGACCGGGACTGCTTATAATTCACCCCTCCACTTT CASSKTGTAYNSPLHF
NA NA TRBJ2-3 TRBV19 TGTGCCAGTAGTATAGCAGGCCCGGGGGAGGATACGCAGTATTTT CASSIAGPGEDTQYF
NA NA TRBJ1-4 TRBV5-1 TGCGCCAGCAGCTTGAATCCAGTCCTACTTAATGAAAAACTGTTTTTT CASSLNPVLLNEKLFF
NA NA TRBJ2-7 TRBV5-1 TGCGCCAGCAGCCCGACAGGTGCCTACGAGCAGTACTTC CASSPTGAYEQYF
NA TRBD2 TRBJ2-2 TRBV7-3 TGTGCCAGCAGCGCTCCTAGCGGGAGTAACACCGGGGAGCTGTTTTTT CASSAPSGSNTGELFF
NA NA TRBJ2-3 TRBV27 TGTGCCAGCAGTTTTTGGTCCACAGATACGCAGTATTTT CASSFWSTDTQYF
NA NA TRBJ2-6 TRBV6-5 TGTGCCAGCAGTTACAGGGGATCTGGGGCCAACGTCCTGACTTTC CASSYRGSGANVLTF
NA TRBD1 TRBJ1-1 TRBV5-4 TGTGCCAGCAGCATAGACAGGGAAGGAACTGAAGCTTTCTTT CASSIDREGTEAFF
NA NA TRBJ2-1 TRBV9 TGTGCCAGCAGCGTAAGTAGCGCCTACAATGAGCAGTTCTTC CASSVSSAYNEQFF